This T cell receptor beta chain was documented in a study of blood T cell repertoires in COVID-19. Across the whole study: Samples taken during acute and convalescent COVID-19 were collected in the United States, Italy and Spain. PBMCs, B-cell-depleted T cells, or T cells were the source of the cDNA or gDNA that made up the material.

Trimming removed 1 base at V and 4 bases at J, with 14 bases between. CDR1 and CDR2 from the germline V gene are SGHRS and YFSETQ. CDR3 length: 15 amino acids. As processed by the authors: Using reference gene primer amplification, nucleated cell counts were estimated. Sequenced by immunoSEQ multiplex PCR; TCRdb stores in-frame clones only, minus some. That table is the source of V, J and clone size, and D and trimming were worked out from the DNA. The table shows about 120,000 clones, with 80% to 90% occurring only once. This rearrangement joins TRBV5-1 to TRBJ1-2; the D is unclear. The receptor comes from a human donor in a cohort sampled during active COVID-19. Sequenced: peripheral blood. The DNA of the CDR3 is TGCGCCAGCAGCTTGACAGAGTTCGCGCCCTATGGCTACACCTTC. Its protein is CASSLTEFAPYGYTF.